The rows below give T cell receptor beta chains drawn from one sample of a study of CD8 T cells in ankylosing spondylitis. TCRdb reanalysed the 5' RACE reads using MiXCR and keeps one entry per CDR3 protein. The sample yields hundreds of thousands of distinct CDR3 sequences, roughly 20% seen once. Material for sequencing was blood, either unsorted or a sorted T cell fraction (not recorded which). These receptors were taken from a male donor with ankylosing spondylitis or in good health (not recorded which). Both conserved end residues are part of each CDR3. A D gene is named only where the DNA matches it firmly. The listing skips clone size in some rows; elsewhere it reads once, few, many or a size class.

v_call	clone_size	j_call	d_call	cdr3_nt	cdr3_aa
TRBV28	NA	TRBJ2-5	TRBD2	TGTGCCAGCAGCCCCATAGCGGGGGCAGAGACCCAGTACTTC	CASSPIAGAETQYF
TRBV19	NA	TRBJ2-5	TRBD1	TGTGCCAGTAGTACGGGACAGGGGGCAGGGGAGACCCAGTACTTC	CASSTGQGAGETQYF
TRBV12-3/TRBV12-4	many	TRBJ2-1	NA	TGTGCCAGCAGTTTTGAGACTCCCCTGGGCAATGAGCAGTTCTTC	CASSFETPLGNEQFF
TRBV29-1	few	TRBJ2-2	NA	TGCAGCGTTGAAGACGAGGCAGGGAGGACCGGGGAGCTGTTTTTT	CSVEDEAGRTGELFF
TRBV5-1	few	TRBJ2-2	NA	TGCGCCAGCAGCTTATTCGGTCCTAGAGGCACCGGGGAGCTGTTTTTT	CASSLFGPRGTGELFF
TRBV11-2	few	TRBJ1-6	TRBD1	TGTGCCAGCAGCGCAACGGGACAGAGGAATTCACCCCTCCACTTT	CASSATGQRNSPLHF
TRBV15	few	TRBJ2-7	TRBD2	TGTGCCACCAGCCCACCCCCCTTCAGAGCGGGGGACGTCTACGAGCAGTACTTC	CATSPPPFRAGDVYEQYF
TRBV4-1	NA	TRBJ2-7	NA	TGCGCCAGCAGCCAACAGTCCGGGGTGGACGAGCAGTACTTC	CASSQQSGVDEQYF
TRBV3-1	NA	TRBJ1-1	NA	TGTGCCAGCAGCAGCCCCGCCAGGGCTAGGGCTGAAGCTTTCTTT	CASSSPARARAEAFF
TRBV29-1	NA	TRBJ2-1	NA	TGCAGCGTTGAAGCTGATCGGGGAGCCGCCTACAATGAGCAGTTCTTC	CSVEADRGAAYNEQFF
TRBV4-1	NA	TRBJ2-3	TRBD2	TGCGCCAGCAGCCAAGGGGGCGGGGGAGGTTCAGATACGCAGTATTTT	CASSQGGGGGSDTQYF
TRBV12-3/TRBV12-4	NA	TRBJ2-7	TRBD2	TGTGCCAGCACCTTGACTAGCGGGGGGCAGTACGAGCAGTACTTC	CASTLTSGGQYEQYF
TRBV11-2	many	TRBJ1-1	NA	TGTGCCAGCAGCTTAGGCGGCAAATACACTGAAGCTTTCTTT	CASSLGGKYTEAFF
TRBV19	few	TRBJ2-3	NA	TGTGCCAGTAAGAGTACGTTCACAGATACGCAGTATTTT	CASKSTFTDTQYF
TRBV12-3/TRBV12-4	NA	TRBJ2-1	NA	TGTGCCAGCAATCCCTTGGGGGGTTCAGACAATGAGCAGTTCTTC	CASNPLGGSDNEQFF
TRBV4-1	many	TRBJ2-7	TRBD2	TGCGCCAGCAGCCAAGCCCCTATTCCTAGCGGGGGGTTCGAGGAGCAGTACTTC	CASSQAPIPSGGFEEQYF
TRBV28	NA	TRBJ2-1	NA	TGTGCCAGCAGTTTAGGAGGGGGACCAACGGGGCGTAGTCGCGGTGAGCAGTTCTTC	CASSLGGGPTGRSRGEQFF
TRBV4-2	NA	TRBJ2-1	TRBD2	TGTGCCAGCAGCGACGCCTCTAGCGGGGGACCCTCCTACAATGAGCAGTTCTTC	CASSDASSGGPSYNEQFF
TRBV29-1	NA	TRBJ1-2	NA	TGCAGCGTTGATAAGCGGACAGAGTTTTATGGCTACACCTTC	CSVDKRTEFYGYTF
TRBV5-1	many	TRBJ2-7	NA	TGCGCCAGCAGCTTGGGGTCGAACTCCTACGAGCAGTACTTC	CASSLGSNSYEQYF
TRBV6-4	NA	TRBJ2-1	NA	TGTGCCAGCAGTGACTCGATGGTACGTTTCGGTTACAATGAGCAGTTCTTC	CASSDSMVRFGYNEQFF
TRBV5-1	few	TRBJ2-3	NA	TGCGCCAGCAGCGGCGTTGGGGCGTATACGCAGTATTTT	CASSGVGAYTQYF
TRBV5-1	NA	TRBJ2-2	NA	TGCGCCAGCAGCTCTGAGACCTTCAATTACAGGGCAATCACCGGGGAGCTGTTTTTT	CASSSETFNYRAITGELFF
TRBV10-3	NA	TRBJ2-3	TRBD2	TGTGCCATCAGTGAGTCTAGCGGGACCACAGATACGCAGTATTTT	CAISESSGTTDTQYF
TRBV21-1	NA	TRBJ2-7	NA	TGTGCCAGCAGCATTCGGGCATCCAAAGGGTACGAGCAGTACTTC	CASSIRASKGYEQYF
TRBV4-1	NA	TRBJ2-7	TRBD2	TGCGCCAGCAGCTTTAGCGGGGGGGCTGTTGAGCAGTACTTC	CASSFSGGAVEQYF
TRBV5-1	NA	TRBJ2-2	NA	TGCGCCAGCAGCGAGTGGGAGCAAATAACCGGGGAGCTGTTTTTT	CASSEWEQITGELFF
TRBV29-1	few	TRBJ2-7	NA	TGCAGCGGTCAGGGTAATAACGAGCAGTACTTC	CSGQGNNEQYF
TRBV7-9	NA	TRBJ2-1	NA	TGTGCCAGCAGCTTAGCGGGGACATCTTTTGGTAATGAGCAGTTCTTC	CASSLAGTSFGNEQFF
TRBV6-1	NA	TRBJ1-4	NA	TGTGCCAGCAGAATCGGGATGGCTAATGAAAAACTGTTTTTT	CASRIGMANEKLFF
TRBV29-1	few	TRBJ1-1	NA	TGCAGCGTACCACAGGAGTCTAACACTGAAGCTTTCTTT	CSVPQESNTEAFF
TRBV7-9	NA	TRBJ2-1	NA	TGTGCCAGCAGCCCATGGACAGCTGAAGGTGAGCAGTTCTTC	CASSPWTAEGEQFF
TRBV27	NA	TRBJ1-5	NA	TGTGCCAGCAGTTTAGGAGGAGTACATCCCCAGCATTTT	CASSLGGVHPQHF
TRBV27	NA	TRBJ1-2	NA	TGTGCCAGCAGTTTTTCCCCCGGGAGTTATGGCTACACCTTC	CASSFSPGSYGYTF
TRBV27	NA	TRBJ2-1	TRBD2	TGTGCCAGCAGTCCCGGGACTAGCGGGGGAAAATACAATGAGCAGTTCTTC	CASSPGTSGGKYNEQFF
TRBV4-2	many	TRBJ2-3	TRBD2	TGTGCCAGCAGCCACAAAAGCGGGGACACAGATACGCAGTATTTT	CASSHKSGDTDTQYF
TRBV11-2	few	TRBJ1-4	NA	TGTGCCAGCTCTGAGCCCGGGAATAATGAAAAACTGTTTTTT	CASSEPGNNEKLFF
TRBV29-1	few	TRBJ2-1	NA	TGCAGCGTTGAAGCGGGGGCTAGCGAACCCTACAATGAGCAGTTCTTC	CSVEAGASEPYNEQFF
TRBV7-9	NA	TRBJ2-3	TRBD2	TGTGCCAGCAGACCCGGGACTAGCGGGGGGCGAGATACGCAGTATTTT	CASRPGTSGGRDTQYF
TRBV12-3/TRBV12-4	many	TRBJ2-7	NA	TGTGCCAGCAAACTCTCCATCAGGGCCTACGAGCAGTACTTC	CASKLSIRAYEQYF
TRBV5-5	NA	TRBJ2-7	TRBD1	TGTGCCAGCAGAAAGACAGGGCTCGTAGAGCAGTACTTC	CASRKTGLVEQYF
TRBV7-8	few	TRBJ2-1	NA	TGTGCCAGCAGCTTAGTAGGGGGGACCTACTACAATGAGCAGTTCTTC	CASSLVGGTYYNEQFF
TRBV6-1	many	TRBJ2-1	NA	TGTGCAACCGGGGTTTCGGGGGTCAATGAGCAGTTCTTC	CATGVSGVNEQFF
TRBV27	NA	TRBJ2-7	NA	TGTGCCAGCAGTCTCAGGGGATCCGTAGGGTACGAGCAGTACTTC	CASSLRGSVGYEQYF
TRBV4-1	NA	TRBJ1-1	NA	TGCGCCAGCAGCCAAGTGGGACTCCACACTGAAGCTTTCTTT	CASSQVGLHTEAFF
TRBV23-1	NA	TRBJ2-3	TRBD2	TGCGCCAGCAGCCCCCCAGCGGGACCCCCGTATTTT	CASSPPAGPPYF
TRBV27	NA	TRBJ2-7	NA	TGTGCCAGCAGTTTATCGTTCCCTACCAGCCTCTACGAGCAGTACTTC	CASSLSFPTSLYEQYF
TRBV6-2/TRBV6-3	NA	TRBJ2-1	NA	TGTGCCAGCAGTTACTCGGACAGATACTACAATGAGCAGTTCTTC	CASSYSDRYYNEQFF
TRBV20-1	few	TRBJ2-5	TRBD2	TGCAGTGCTAGAGATTTAAGGGCTAGCGGGGGAATCCAAGAGACCCAGTACTTC	CSARDLRASGGIQETQYF
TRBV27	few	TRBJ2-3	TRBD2	TGTGCCAGCAGGACGGGACTAGGGGTAACAGATACGCAGTATTTT	CASRTGLGVTDTQYF
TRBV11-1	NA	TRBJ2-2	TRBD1	TGTGCCAGCAGCCCCGGGACAGGGTATGGATCGAACACCGGGGAGCTGTTTTTT	CASSPGTGYGSNTGELFF
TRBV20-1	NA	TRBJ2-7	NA	TGCAGTGCTAGTCTCGGGACCACCTACGAGCAGTACTTC	CSASLGTTYEQYF
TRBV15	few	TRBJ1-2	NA	TGTGCCACCAGCCAGGAGTACGGGGGCTACACCTTC	CATSQEYGGYTF
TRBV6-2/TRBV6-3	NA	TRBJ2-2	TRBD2	TGTGCCAGCAGTGGACTAGCGGGGACCGCCGGGGAGCTGTTTTTT	CASSGLAGTAGELFF
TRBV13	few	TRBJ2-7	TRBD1	TGTGCCAGCAGCTTAGGGGCGGGGACAGGGACCCACGAGCAGTACTTC	CASSLGAGTGTHEQYF
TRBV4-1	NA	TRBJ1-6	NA	TGCGCCAGCTCTTCCCAGAGGGATTCACCCCTCCACTTT	CASSSQRDSPLHF
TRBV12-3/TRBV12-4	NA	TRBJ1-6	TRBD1	TGTGCCAGCAGTGCCGGGACAGGCTATTCACCCCTCCACTTT	CASSAGTGYSPLHF
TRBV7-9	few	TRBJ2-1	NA	TGTGCCAGCAGCTTTAGCGTTGGGGGGCAGTTCTTC	CASSFSVGGQFF
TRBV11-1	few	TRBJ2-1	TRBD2	TGTGCCAGCAGCCCTCTAGCGGGGGGGCCTTACAATGAGCAGTTCTTC	CASSPLAGGPYNEQFF